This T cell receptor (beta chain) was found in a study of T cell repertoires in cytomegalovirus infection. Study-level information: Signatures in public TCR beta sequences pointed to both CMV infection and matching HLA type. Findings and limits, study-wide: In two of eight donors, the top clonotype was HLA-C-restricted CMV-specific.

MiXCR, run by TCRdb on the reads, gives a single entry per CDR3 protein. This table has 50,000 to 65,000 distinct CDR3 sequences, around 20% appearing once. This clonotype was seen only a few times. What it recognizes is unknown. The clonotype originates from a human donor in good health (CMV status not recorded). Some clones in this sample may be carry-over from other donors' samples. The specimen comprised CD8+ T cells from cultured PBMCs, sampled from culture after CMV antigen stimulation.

Here the CDR3 DNA reads TGTGCCAGCAAGAACAGTATGAACACTGAAGCTTTCTTT. It codes for CASKNSMNTEAFF. The chain has TRBV6-5 and TRBJ1-1; D call uncertain. The CDR3 sequence is 13 residues long. V gave up 7 bases and J gave up 0 bases, with 9 bases separating them. Germline V lookup: CDR1 MNHEY, CDR2 SVGAGI.